These 31 T cell receptor beta chains were sequenced from one sample in a study of patients and donors after allogeneic stem cell transplantation (TCRdb year 2020). Library prep was done by RT-PCR. The data were produced on a NextSeq 550. In-frame beta chains were kept once TCRdb had trimmed the public reads at Q25 with fastp and called clones with MiXCR. Rows are unified per CDR3 protein, each entry keeping the most common DNA and genes. The sample table shows a few hundred thousand distinct CDR3 sequences, and about 37% are seen once. Jointly, the top ten make up roughly 11% of the sample. The sequenced material came from blood, either unsorted or a sorted T cell fraction (not recorded which). These receptors all stem from a human donor who was either an allogeneic HSCT recipient or a stem cell or donor lymphocyte infusion donor (not recorded which). It is not recorded whose cells these are; they may come from a transplant donor.

The chain links TRBV7-9 to TRBJ2-7, with D perhaps TRBD1 (5 bases). V was shortened by 2 bases and J by 3 bases, with 11 bases between the two germline ends. The CDR3 runs 14 residues. CDR1 is SEHNR, CDR2 FQNEAQ, per germline (reference sequence). The CDR3 region is CASSLINQGYEQYF. The DNA of the CDR3 is TGTGCCAGCAGCTTAATAAACCAGGGCTACGAGCAGTACTTC.

This clonotype was counted between two and nine times. The CDR3 here is CASSRVTGSRTEAFF. CDR3 coding DNA: TGTGCCAGCAGCAGAGTGACAGGGTCCAGAACTGAAGCTTTCTTT. This sequence joins TRBV11-2 and TRBJ1-1; 7 bases align to TRBD1. Germline CDR1 is SGHAT and CDR2 is FQNNGV. There are 15 residues in the CDR3. Unmatched junction bases numbered 11, after V lost 5 bases and J lost 5 bases.

This clonotype was observed once. This rearrangement joins TRBV4-3 to TRBJ1-5, with D maybe TRBD1 (5 bases). CDR3 length equals 15 residues. Trimming removed 1 base from V and 0 bases from J, with 7 bases in between. Germline V gene data show CDR1 as LGHNA and CDR2 as YSLEER. The CDR3 region is CASSQGTYSNQPQHF. The CDR3 DNA is TGCGCCAGCAGCCAAGGGACATATAGCAATCAGCCCCAGCATTTT.

The chain combines TRBV5-1 with TRBJ1-1, with 11 bases that match TRBD1. CDR1 and CDR2 (germline): SGHRS, YFSETQ. Trimming took 4 bases from V and 1 from J; bases not matched to a gene: 3. The CDR3 loop spans 15 amino acids. CDR3 protein: CASSGGTGGNTEAFF. The CDR3 bases are TGCGCCAGCAGCGGAGGGACAGGGGGGAACACTGAAGCTTTCTTT.

The rearrangement links TRBV12-3 or TRBV12-4 to TRBJ1-4; D is possibly TRBD1 (6 bases). V lost 1 base and J lost 11, with 14 bases in between. The CDR3 is made up of 14 amino acids. Here the CDR3 reads CASSLEQATGKLFF. The CDR3 bases are TGTGCCAGCAGTTTAGAACAGGCCACAGGGAAACTGTTTTTT.

J is TRBJ2-5 and V is TRBV12-3 or TRBV12-4; no clear D gene. Trimming stripped 5 bases from V and 0 bases from J, with 16 bases between. This CDR3 comprises 16 residues. The CDR3 DNA follows: TGTGCCAGCAGTCCATACGTGGGCAGACACCAAGAGACCCAGTACTTC. This codes for CASSPYVGRHQETQYF.

This clonotype was seen more than once but under ten times. V usage is TRBV19 and J usage is TRBJ1-2; D not certain. The CDR3 has 16 amino acids. The ends were cut back, 6 bases at V and 1 base at J, with 18 bases in the middle. From germline, CDR1 is LNHDA and CDR2 SQIVND (reference sequence). CDR3 sequence reads: CASSRVPTDINYGYTF. The CDR3 DNA sequence: TGTGCCAGTAGCAGAGTCCCTACAGACATTAACTATGGCTACACCTTC.

The chain uses TRBV12-3 or TRBV12-4 and TRBJ2-7; D assignment may be TRBD1 or TRBD2 (5 bases each). Between the trimmed V and J ends, which lost 6 bases and 5 bases, there was a span of 17 bases. The CDR3 sequence is 14 residues long. The CDR3 sequence: CASSHKAWGNEQYF. The DNA of the CDR3 is TGTGCCAGCAGCCATAAAGCATGGGGGAACGAGCAGTACTTC.

The V and J genes are TRBV4-1 and TRBJ2-5; 7 nucleotides line up with TRBD2. Looked up from germline, CDR1 is MGHRA and CDR2 is YSYEKL. This CDR3 region has 15 residues. With 0 bases clipped from V and 2 bases from J, the junction kept 3 bases outside the gene matches. The CDR3 coding sequence is TGCGCCAGCAGCCAAGAAGGGCGGGGGCAAGAGACCCAGTACTTC. It is translated as CASSQEGRGQETQYF.

This clonotype was found a few times. The J gene is TRBJ1-5, the V gene TRBV27; no firm D call. Trimming stripped 2 bases from V and 3 bases from J, with 14 bases between. This CDR3 has 16 residues. The germline gives CDR1 MNHEY, CDR2 SMNVEV (reference sequence). The CDR3 reads CASSLRGSGINQPQHF. Here the CDR3 DNA reads TGTGCCAGCAGTTTACGAGGGAGCGGTATCAATCAGCCCCAGCATTTT.

The sample holds a few counts of this clonotype. The chain employs TRBV3-1 and TRBJ1-1; 8 bases line up with TRBD1. The CDR3 is 15 amino acids. The germline CDR1 and CDR2 sequences are LGHDT and YNNKEL (reference sequence). V lost 1 base, J lost 4 bases, and 5 bases stayed unmatched. As DNA, the CDR3 is TGTGCCAGCAGCCAAGTACAGGGGGATCGCACTGAAGCTTTCTTT. As protein: CASSQVQGDRTEAFF.

The chain has TRBV9 and TRBJ2-1; 7 nucleotides align to TRBD1. This CDR3 contains 16 residues. Germline-derived CDR1 and CDR2 are SGDLS and YYNGEE. J lost 7 bases, V lost 0 bases, and 10 bases had no gene match. CDR3 bases: TGTGCCAGCAGCGTAGAGGGGGCTACCGGTCCGAATGAGCAGTTCTTC. Translating it yields CASSVEGATGPNEQFF.

The chain links TRBV5-1 to TRBJ2-1; possible D gene TRBD1, 5 bases. Trimming left V 2 bases short and J 10 bases short, with 13 bases between. The CDR3 is 13 amino acids. Germline CDR1 and CDR2: SGHRS and YFSETQ. The chain's CDR3 is CASSLEGVGEQFF. CDR3 nucleotide sequence: TGCGCCAGCAGCTTAGAAGGGGTCGGGGAGCAGTTCTTC.

In this sample, this clonotype turned up a few times. The V gene is TRBV11-2, the J gene TRBJ1-6; the D is unclear. The germline V gene has CDR1 SGHAT and CDR2 FQNNGV. V lost 1 base, J lost 9 bases, and 10 bases lay in between. The CDR3 is made up of 14 amino acids. The CDR3 sequence is CASSLGGIASPLHF. For the CDR3, the DNA is TGTGCCAGCAGCTTAGGCGGGATCGCTTCACCCCTCCACTTT.

The gene calls are TRBV2 and TRBJ2-1; no definite D call. V was trimmed by 6 bases and J by 8 bases, leaving 11 bases between them. CDR3 length equals 12 residues. Looked up from germline, CDR1 is SNHLY and CDR2 is FYNNEI. CDR3 nucleotides: TGTGCCAGCAGGGAATTACACGATGAGCAGTTCTTC. It translates to CASRELHDEQFF.

This clonotype was observed a handful of times. The rearrangement uses TRBV20-1 and TRBJ2-7; D unclear. The V end lost 0 bases, the J end lost 2 bases, and 17 bases lay between the germline ends. CDR1 and CDR2 from the germline V gene are DFQATT and SNEGSKA (reference sequence). The CDR3 consists of 16 residues. CDR3 coding DNA: TGCAGTGCTAGAGATCCACGGTCGCGAAGACCCTACGAGCAGTACTTC. It is translated as CSARDPRSRRPYEQYF.

This clonotype was counted between two and nine times. The V gene is TRBV20-1, the J gene TRBJ1-4; the match to TRBD1 covers 8 bases. CDR3 length equals 13 residues. Germline CDR1 reads DFQATT; CDR2 reads SNEGSKA (reference sequence). The junction had 4 bases not matched to a gene; V was cut back by 6 bases and J by 4 bases. The CDR3 sequence is CSAPGQVNEKLFF. CDR3 nucleotide sequence: TGCAGTGCCCCGGGACAGGTTAATGAAAAACTGTTTTTT.

This chain joins TRBV5-1 and TRBJ1-5; D not certain. CDR1 SGHRS and CDR2 YFSETQ come from the germline V gene. The CDR3 is 15 amino acids. The germline V and J ends were trimmed by 0 bases and 4 bases, with 11 bases remaining between them. CDR3 sequence: CASSLAGMSNQPQHF. The CDR3 DNA reads as TGCGCCAGCAGCTTGGCGGGTATGTCTAATCAGCCCCAGCATTTT.

The chain recombines TRBV29-1 with TRBJ2-7; D is perhaps TRBD1 (5 bases). The CDR3 loop spans 12 amino acids. The germline V gene encodes CDR1 SQVTM and CDR2 ANQGSEA. V lost 5 bases, J lost 2 bases, and 10 bases lay in between. The CDR3 sequence: CSVTDTTYEQYF. CDR3 DNA: TGCAGCGTTACGGACACGACCTACGAGCAGTACTTC.

The chain carries TRBV27 and TRBJ1-2; 8 nucleotides align to TRBD1. Germline values: CDR1 MNHEY, CDR2 SMNVEV (reference sequence). After removal of 5 bases from V and 4 bases from J, the junction contained 18 bases not matched to a gene. CDR3 length: 18 residues. The CDR3 DNA follows: TGTGCCAGCAGTGGGGCGCTTCCTACAGGGGGGCCCATCTATGGCTACACCTTC. Its translation is CASSGALPTGGPIYGYTF.

This clonotype was counted between two and nine times. The chain is built from TRBV4-1 and TRBJ1-5, with no clear D. Germline V gene data show CDR1 as MGHRA and CDR2 as YSYEKL. With 4 bases removed from V and 7 bases from J, the gap between germline ends came to 11 bases. The CDR3 is made up of 13 amino acids. The CDR3 region is CASSPRREQPQHF. Written as DNA, the CDR3 is TGCGCCAGCAGCCCCAGGAGGGAGCAGCCCCAGCATTTT.

In its sample, this clonotype was seen a few times. The V and J genes are TRBV28 and TRBJ2-3; D not certain. Trimming removed 5 bases from V and 1 base from J, with 10 bases in between. The CDR3 is 14 residues long. The germline V gene has CDR1 MDHEN and CDR2 SYDVKM. The CDR3 coding sequence is TGTGCCAGCAGTCAGCTCAGCGGCACAGATACGCAGTATTTT. It codes for CASSQLSGTDTQYF.

The V and J genes are TRBV29-1 and TRBJ2-4; 7 nucleotides align to TRBD1. The CDR3 runs to 15 residues. V lost 4 bases to trimming and J lost 3 bases; unmatched junction nucleotides: 9. Germline V CDR1 and CDR2: SQVTM, ANQGSEA. CDR3 nucleotide sequence: TGCAGCGTTGCTTCCTGGGGACAGCGCAAAAACATTCAGTACTTC. Translation gives CSVASWGQRKNIQYF.

In this sample, this clonotype turned up a few times. V gene TRBV10-3 combines with J gene TRBJ2-2; TRBD2 agrees at 13 bases. J gave up 0 bases and V 0 bases, and 1 base lay outside the gene matches. From germline, CDR1 is ENHRY and CDR2 SYGVKD. This CDR3 comprises 18 residues. The CDR3 protein is CAISESGLAGANTGELFF. The CDR3 nucleotides are TGTGCCATCAGTGAGTCTGGACTAGCGGGGGCGAACACCGGGGAGCTGTTTTTT.

This clonotype has just a few counts. The rearrangement joins TRBV28 to TRBJ1-5; 10 positions match TRBD1. V was pared by 3 bases and J by 16 bases, with 9 bases of the junction left unmatched. The CDR3 spans 13 residues. Germline V gene data show CDR1 as MDHEN and CDR2 as SYDVKM. The DNA of the CDR3 is TGTGCCAGCAGTTTCTTCCCCGGGACAGGGGATCATTTT. It encodes CASSFFPGTGDHF.

The chain uses TRBV10-3 and TRBJ2-3; perhaps TRBD1 as D (6 bases). The CDR3 spans 15 residues. Germline assignment: CDR1 ENHRY and CDR2 SYGVKD. V shed 6 bases and J shed 3 bases, with 16 bases lying between them. Here the CDR3 reads CAIRPQGRPTDTQYF. The DNA of the CDR3 is TGTGCCATCAGACCGCAGGGGCGCCCTACAGATACGCAGTATTTT.

The chain carries TRBV25-1 and TRBJ2-7; possibly TRBD1 for D (6 bases). Germline loops: CDR1 MGHDK, CDR2 SYGVNS. The CDR3 is 15 amino acids. Trimming left V 4 bases short and J 5 bases short, with 18 bases between. CDR3 DNA sequence: TGTGCCAGCAGTGTGGGCAGGGGAAGGAGAAACGAGCAGTACTTC. Its protein is CASSVGRGRRNEQYF.

The rearrangement uses TRBV12-3 or TRBV12-4 and TRBJ1-5, with D maybe TRBD1 (5 bases). CDR3 length: 14 residues. The ends were cut back, 3 bases at V and 7 bases at J, with 13 bases in the middle. The chain's CDR3 is CASSFGGKGQPQHF. In DNA form, the CDR3 reads TGTGCCAGCAGTTTCGGGGGAAAAGGGCAGCCCCAGCATTTT.

Only one count was recorded for this clonotype. The chain is built from TRBV7-3 and TRBJ2-1; TRBD1 or TRBD2 may be the D gene (5 bases each). Trimming took 5 bases from V and 4 from J, leaving 15 bases between them. The CDR3 is 15 residues long. Germline-derived CDR1 and CDR2 are SGHTA and FQGTGA. CDR3 nucleotides: TGTGCCAGCAGCCAGGGTACTACTAGGTACAATGAGCAGTTCTTC. It codes for CASSQGTTRYNEQFF.

This clonotype was seen a few times. The CDR3 reads CASSGADSYEQYF. The CDR3 nucleotides read TGTGCCAGCAGTGGGGCGGACTCCTACGAGCAGTACTTC. The rearrangement uses TRBV5-5 and TRBJ2-7; the D gene is possibly TRBD1 (5 bases). The CDR3 runs to 13 residues. Germline-derived CDR1 and CDR2 are SGHKS and YYEKEE (reference sequence). Trimming stripped 5 bases from V and 0 bases from J, with 9 bases between.

This clonotype showed up just a few times. This chain uses TRBV12-3 or TRBV12-4 with TRBJ1-5; D remains unclear. CDR3 length: 15 amino acids. V lost 1 base to trimming and J lost 0 bases, with 7 bases between them. The CDR3 region is CASSLGVFSNQPQHF. The CDR3 coding sequence is TGTGCCAGCAGTTTAGGGGTTTTTAGCAATCAGCCCCAGCATTTT.